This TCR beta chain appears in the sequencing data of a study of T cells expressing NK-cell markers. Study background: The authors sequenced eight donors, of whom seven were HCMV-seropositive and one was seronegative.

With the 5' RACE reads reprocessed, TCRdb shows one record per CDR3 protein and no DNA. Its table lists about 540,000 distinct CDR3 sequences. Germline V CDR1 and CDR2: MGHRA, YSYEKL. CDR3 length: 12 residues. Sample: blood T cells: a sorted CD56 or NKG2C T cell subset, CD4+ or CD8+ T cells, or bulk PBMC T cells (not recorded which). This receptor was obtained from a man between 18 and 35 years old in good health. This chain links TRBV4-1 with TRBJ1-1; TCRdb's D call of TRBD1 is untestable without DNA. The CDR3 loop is CASTRGDTEAFF.